This T cell receptor (beta chain) was identified in a study of blood T cell repertoires in COVID-19. Study-wide background: Italy, Spain and the United States were the sources of the convalescent and acute COVID-19 samples. T cells, B-cell-depleted T cells, or PBMCs supplied cDNA or gDNA.

Original processing notes: Researchers report that nucleated cell counts were estimated from reference gene primer amplification. The method was immunoSEQ multiplex PCR; TCRdb's version includes in-frame clones alone and lacks a portion of them. The DNA gave D and trimming, while V, J and clone size come from that table. The sample carries under 350,000 clones, around 90% recorded once. The germline V gene has CDR1 SGHVS and CDR2 FQNEAQ. V lost 1 base and J lost 11; bases outside the gene matches: 15. This CDR3 has 18 amino acids. The receptor comes from a man between 50 and 59 years old with acute or convalescent COVID-19. The chain carries TRBV7-8 and TRBJ1-6, with 9 bases lining up with TRBD1. Sequenced input: peripheral blood. CDR3 residues: CASSLGGQGPTIVAPLHF. The CDR3 region has the DNA TGTGCCAGCAGCTTAGGGGGACAGGGCCCAACTATTGTGGCACCCCTCCACTTT.